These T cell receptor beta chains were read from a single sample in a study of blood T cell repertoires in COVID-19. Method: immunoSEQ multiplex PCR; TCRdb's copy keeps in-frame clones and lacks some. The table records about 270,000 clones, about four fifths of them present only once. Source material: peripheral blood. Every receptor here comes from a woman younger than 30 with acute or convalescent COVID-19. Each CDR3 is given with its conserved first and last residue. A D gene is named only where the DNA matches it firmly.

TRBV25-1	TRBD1	CASSKVRDSGNEQLFF
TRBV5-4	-	CASSFEGYNQPQHF
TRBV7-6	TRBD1	CASSVTGGSNQPQHF
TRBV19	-	CASRGRGWETQYF
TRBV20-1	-	CSASPGDGNQPQHF
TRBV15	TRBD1	CATSPRDRATDTQYF
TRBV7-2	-	CASSLDSFSYMNTEAFF
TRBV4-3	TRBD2	CASSQGLAGGPSYNEQFF
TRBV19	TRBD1	CASEPGQGAHKNTEAFF
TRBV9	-	CASSVVSGDTEAFF
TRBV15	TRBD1	CATSVSGQDYNEQFF
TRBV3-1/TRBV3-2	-	CASSQGWGPQETQYF
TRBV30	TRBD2	CAWSPLAGVSYEQYF
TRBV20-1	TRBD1	CSASRTGGNYGYTF
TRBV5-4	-	CASSFSDEQYF
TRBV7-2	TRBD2	CASSLVTSGRQETQYF
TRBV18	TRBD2	CASSQGLADLIPKTQYF
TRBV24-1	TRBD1	CATSDSGTGFYGYTF
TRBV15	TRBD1	CATSRGYPGTGEVSEAFF
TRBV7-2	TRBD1	CASSLGQGAGYEQYF
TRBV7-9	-	CASSVGAGNGYTF
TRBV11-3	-	CASSSPRTDTQYF
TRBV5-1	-	CASSIQGGSMGEQYF
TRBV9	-	CASSVSVWDTDTQYF
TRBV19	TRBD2	CASSIGLAGVTDTQYF
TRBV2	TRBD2	CASRGTSGKNIQYF
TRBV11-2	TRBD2	CASSLEGGGTSGRPQETQYF
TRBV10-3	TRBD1	CAISDRVSDQPQHF